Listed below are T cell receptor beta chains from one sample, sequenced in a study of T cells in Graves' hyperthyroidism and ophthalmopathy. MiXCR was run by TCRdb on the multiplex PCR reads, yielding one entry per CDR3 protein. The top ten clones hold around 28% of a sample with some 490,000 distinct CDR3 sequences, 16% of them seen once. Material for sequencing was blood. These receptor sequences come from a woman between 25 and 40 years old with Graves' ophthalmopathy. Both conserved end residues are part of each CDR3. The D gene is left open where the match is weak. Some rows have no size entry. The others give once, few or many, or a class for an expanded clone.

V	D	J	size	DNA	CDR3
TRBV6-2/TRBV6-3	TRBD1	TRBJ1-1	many	TGTGCCAGCAGTTATCTCGGACAGGGAAACACTGAAGCTTTCTTT	CASSYLGQGNTEAFF
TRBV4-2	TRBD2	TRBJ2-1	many	TGTGCCAGCCAGCGGGGGGATGAGCAGTTCTTC	CASQRGDEQFF
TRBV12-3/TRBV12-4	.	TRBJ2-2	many	TGTGCCAGCAACCGACAGTCCGGGGAGCTGTTTTTT	CASNRQSGELFF
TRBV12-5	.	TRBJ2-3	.	TGTGCTAGTGGTTTGGTCGAAGTCGATACGCAGTATTTT	CASGLVEVDTQYF
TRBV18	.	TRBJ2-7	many	TGTGCCAGCTCAACGGGGAGAAACGCTTTCGAGCAGTACTTC	CASSTGRNAFEQYF
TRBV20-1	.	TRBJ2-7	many	TGCAGTGCTAGAGATCCGTTCTTAGCGGACTACGAGCAGTACTTC	CSARDPFLADYEQYF
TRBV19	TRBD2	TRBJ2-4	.	TGTGCCAGTAGTATAGATGGGAGGGGCGGAAACATTCAGTACTTC	CASSIDGRGGNIQYF
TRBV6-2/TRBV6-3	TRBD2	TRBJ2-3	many	TGTGCCAGCAGACTAGCGGGAATTTCAGATACGCAGTATTTT	CASRLAGISDTQYF
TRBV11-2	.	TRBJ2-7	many	TGTGCCAGCAGCTTGGATACAGGGTTCACCTACGAGCAGTACTTC	CASSLDTGFTYEQYF
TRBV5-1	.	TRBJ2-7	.	TGCGCCAGCAGCCCCCAGGGGTCCGTGCGCTACGAGCAGTACTTC	CASSPQGSVRYEQYF
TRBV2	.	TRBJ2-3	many	TGTGCCAGCAGTGAAGCTTCCCTGAGCACAGATACGCAGTATTTT	CASSEASLSTDTQYF
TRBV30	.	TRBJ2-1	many	TGTGCCTGGAGGGTATCTGAGCAGTTCTTC	CAWRVSEQFF
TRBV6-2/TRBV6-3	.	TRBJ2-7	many	TGTGCCAGCAGTCAACCCCCTCATGACGAGCAGTACTTC	CASSQPPHDEQYF
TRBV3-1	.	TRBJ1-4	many	TGTGCCAGCCGCGCCCGGGACTGGAATGAAAAACTGTTTTTT	CASRARDWNEKLFF
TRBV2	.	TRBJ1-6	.	TGTGCCAGCAACCTAGGGGGGATTTCACCCCTCCACTTT	CASNLGGISPLHF
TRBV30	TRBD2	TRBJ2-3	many	TGTGCCTGGAGTTTTCCAGCGGGAACCACAGATACGCAGTATTTT	CAWSFPAGTTDTQYF
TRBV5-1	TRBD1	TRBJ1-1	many	TGCGCCAGCAGCTTGACAGGGGAGAACACTGAAGCTTTCTTT	CASSLTGENTEAFF
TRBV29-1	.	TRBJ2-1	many	TGCAGCGTAGATGAGCAGTTCTTC	CSVDEQFF
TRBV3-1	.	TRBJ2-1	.	TGTGCCAGCAGCCGTTTTCATGAGCAGTTCTTC	CASSRFHEQFF
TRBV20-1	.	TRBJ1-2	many	TGCAGTGCTAGAGATCAACCTCTCCGGGATGGCTACACCTTC	CSARDQPLRDGYTF
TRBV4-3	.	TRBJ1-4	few	TGCGCCAGCAGCAGGGGCATTCTTGGTGAAAAACTGTTTTTT	CASSRGILGEKLFF
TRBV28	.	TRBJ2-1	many	TGTGCCAGCAGTGCCACAGGGTTCCATTACAATGAGCAGTTCTTC	CASSATGFHYNEQFF
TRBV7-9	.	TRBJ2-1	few	TGTGCCAGCAGCCCGGCTAGCAATGAGCAGTTCTTC	CASSPASNEQFF
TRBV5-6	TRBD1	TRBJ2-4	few	TGTGCCAGCAGCTTTAGGGGGCTAGCCAAAAACATTCAGTACTTC	CASSFRGLAKNIQYF
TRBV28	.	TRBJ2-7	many	TGTGCCAGCCGAGATCCCGCCTACGAGCAGTACTTC	CASRDPAYEQYF
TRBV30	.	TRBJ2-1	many	TGTGCCTGGAGTGGGCCCGACGGGAGCGCAGGGAATGAGCAGTTCTTC	CAWSGPDGSAGNEQFF
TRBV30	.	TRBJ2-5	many	TGTGCCTGGACTCCTGGACCGGAGACCCAGTACTTC	CAWTPGPETQYF
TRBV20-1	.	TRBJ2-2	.	TGCAGTGCTAGAAGGGTTGTACTAGGTTATAATTCCGGGGAGCTGTTTTTT	CSARRVVLGYNSGELFF
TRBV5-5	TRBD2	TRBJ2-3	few	TGTGCCAGCAGCCCCCGCTCAATCACTAGCGGGAGTAGCGATACGCAGTATTTT	CASSPRSITSGSSDTQYF
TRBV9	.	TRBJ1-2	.	TGTGCCAGCAGCGATGGTGGGGGGGTCTATGGCTACACCTTC	CASSDGGGVYGYTF
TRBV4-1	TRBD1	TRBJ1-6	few	TGCGCCAGCAGCCGTCCCGGGACAGGCGGTAATTCACCCCTCCACTTT	CASSRPGTGGNSPLHF
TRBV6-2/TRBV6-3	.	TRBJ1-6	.	TGTGCCAGCAGAACCGAAACAGGGTGGGCTTATTCACCCCTCCACTTT	CASRTETGWAYSPLHF
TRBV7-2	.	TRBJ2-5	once	TGTGCCAGCAGCTCCCGGCGCCAAGAGACCCAGTACTTC	CASSSRRQETQYF
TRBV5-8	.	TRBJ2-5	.	TGTGCCAGCAGGTTGTGGGGGGTGCAAGAGACCCAGTACTTC	CASRLWGVQETQYF
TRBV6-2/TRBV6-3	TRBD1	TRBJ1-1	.	TGTGCCAGCAGCCCGGGGACAGGGCCAGCTCTCTTT	CASSPGTGPALF
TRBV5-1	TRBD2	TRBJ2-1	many	TGCGCCAGCAGCAGGGGACTAGCGGGAGGAGGTGAGCAGTTCTTC	CASSRGLAGGGEQFF
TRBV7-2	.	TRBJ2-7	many	TGTGCCAGCAGCTTGCGGGACAGCACCTACGAGCAGTACTTC	CASSLRDSTYEQYF
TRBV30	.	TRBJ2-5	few	TGTGCCTTCCAACTAATTCAAGAGACCCAGTACTTC	CAFQLIQETQYF
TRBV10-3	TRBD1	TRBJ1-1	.	TGTGCCATTCGGACAGGCGTCACTGAAGCTTTCTTT	CAIRTGVTEAFF
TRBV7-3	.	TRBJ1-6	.	TGTGCCAGCAGCTTGGACAGTCCGAATTCACCCCTCCACTTT	CASSLDSPNSPLHF
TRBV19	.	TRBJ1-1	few	TGTGCCAGTAGTATGCACTTGAACACTGAAGCTTTCTTT	CASSMHLNTEAFF
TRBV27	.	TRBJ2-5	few	TGTGCCAGCAGTTTAAGACCACAGTGGGGGATTATACCCCAGTACTTC	CASSLRPQWGIIPQYF
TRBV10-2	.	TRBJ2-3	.	TGCGCCAGCTCCCGAGGGGGGCGGGATACAGATACGCAGTATTTT	CASSRGGRDTDTQYF
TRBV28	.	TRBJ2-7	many	TGTGCCAGCAGTTTATTAGTAGGGGGGGCCTACGGGCAGTACTTC	CASSLLVGGAYGQYF
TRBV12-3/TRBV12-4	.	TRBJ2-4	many	TGTGCCAGCAGTACAGGGTTGGAAAACATTCAGTACTTC	CASSTGLENIQYF
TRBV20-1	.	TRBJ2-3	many	TGCAGTGCTATTTGGCTGAATAGCACAGATACGCAGTATTTT	CSAIWLNSTDTQYF
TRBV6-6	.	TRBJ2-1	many	TGTGCCAGCAGTTACGGAAGACACTACAATGAGCAGTTCTTC	CASSYGRHYNEQFF
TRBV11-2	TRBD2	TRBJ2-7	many	TGTGCCAGCAGCTATGCCGGGACTAGCCCATCCTACGAGCAGTACTTC	CASSYAGTSPSYEQYF
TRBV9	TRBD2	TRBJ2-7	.	TGTGCCAGCAGCGTAACTAGCGGGGGGGGACCCTACGAGCAGTACTTC	CASSVTSGGGPYEQYF
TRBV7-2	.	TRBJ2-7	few	TGTGCCAGCAGCGCCGGGGGACAGTTCTACGAGCAGTACTTC	CASSAGGQFYEQYF
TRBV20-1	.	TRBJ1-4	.	TGCAGTGCTCCCGAAGGGGGGAATGAAAAACTGTTTTTT	CSAPEGGNEKLFF
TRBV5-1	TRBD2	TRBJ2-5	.	TGCGCCAGCAGCTCGGGACTAGCGGGAGATGGCGAGACCCAGTACTTC	CASSSGLAGDGETQYF